The 4 T cell receptor beta chains presented below share a single source sample, sequenced in a study of T cells after yellow fever vaccination. One entry per CDR3 protein results from TCRdb running MiXCR on the 5' RACE reads. This table holds around 67,000 distinct CDR3 sequences, roughly 6.9% found once. This specimen consisted of CD8+ T cells sorted from PBMCs, obtained around 5 days after the first yellow fever vaccination. The source of these receptors is a man aged 18-30 years who received the YFV17D yellow fever vaccine.

The chain carries TRBV5-1 and TRBJ1-2; D gene uncertain. V lost 1 base, J lost 6 bases, and 13 bases lay in between. The germline V gene has CDR1 SGHRS and CDR2 YFSETQ. The CDR3 runs 14 residues. The CDR3, as DNA: TGCGCCAGCAGCTTGCACCCAGAGGTGGATGGCTACACCTTC. Protein sequence: CASSLHPEVDGYTF.

This clonotype was observed many times. V is TRBV10-3 and J is TRBJ2-1, with D tentatively TRBD1 or TRBD2 (6 bases each). CDR1 and CDR2 (germline): ENHRY, SYGVKD. V lost 11 bases and J lost 10, with 24 bases in between. The CDR3 length is 14 residues. CDR3 loop: CAASGAFTTREQFF. The CDR3 bases are TGTGCCGCCTCGGGGGCCTTCACCACAAGGGAGCAGTTCTTC.

This clonotype occurred a few times. This chain joins TRBV4-2 and TRBJ2-1; 9 bases fit TRBD1. CDR3 length: 14 amino acids. Germline lookup yields CDR1 LGHNA and CDR2 YNFKEQ. Unmatched junction bases numbered 5, after V lost 6 bases and J lost 5 bases. CDR3 nucleotide sequence: TGTGCCAGCAGTTGGACAGGGGCGGACAATGAGCAGTTCTTC. It codes for CASSWTGADNEQFF.

Many counts were recorded for this clonotype. The chain couples TRBV19 to TRBJ1-1; D gene uncertain. Trimming pared 10 bases from V and 0 bases from J, leaving 9 bases between. The CDR3 spans 12 residues. CDR1 and CDR2 (germline): LNHDA, SQIVND (reference sequence). The CDR3 nucleotides read TGTGCCACCCGGACCATGAACACTGAAGCTTTCTTT. As protein: CATRTMNTEAFF.